Following are 10 T cell receptor beta chains from one sample sequenced in a study of immune cell composition in non-small cell lung cancer. TCRdb's table, derived via immunoSEQ multiplex PCR, lists solely in-frame clones and lacks some. The sample contains roughly 3,100 clones, approximately 67% of which appear only once. Normal lung was sampled as far from the tumour as possible, at least 3 cm. Sequencing used non-adjacent lung tissue. These receptors all stem from a human donor with non-small cell lung cancer.

The chain carries TRBV7-6 and TRBJ1-5; TRBD1 is a possible D gene (5 bases). In germline, CDR1 is SGHVS, CDR2 FNYEAQ. Trimming cost V 5 bases and J 3 bases, with 20 bases left between them. The length of the CDR3 is 17 residues. CDR3 DNA sequence: TGTGCCAGCAGCCTTGTCTCCGGGGGTTCCCCCAATCAGCCCCAGCATTTT. This translates into CASSLVSGGSPNQPQHF.

The chain has TRBV7-9 and TRBJ2-1, with D perhaps TRBD1 (6 bases). The CDR3 loop spans 13 amino acids. The germline V gene has CDR1 SEHNR and CDR2 FQNEAQ (reference sequence). V lost 4 bases to trimming and J lost 9 bases, with 13 bases between them. As DNA, the CDR3 is TGTGCCAGCAGCTCAACAGGGTTCAGTGAGCAGTTCTTC. This encodes CASSSTGFSEQFF.

A few counts support this clone. The rearrangement joins TRBV2 to TRBJ1-2; TRBD1 might be the D (5 bases). The CDR3 totals 12 residues. Trimming cost V 6 bases and J 3 bases, with 8 bases left between them. The germline CDR1 and CDR2 sequences are SNHLY and FYNNEI. The CDR3 coding sequence is TGTGCCAGCAGCACGACAGACTATGGCTACACCTTC. It encodes CASSTTDYGYTF. The variable domain in full, with the rest retrieved from reference TRBV2 and TRBJ1-2, is EPEVTQTPSHQVTQMGQEVILRCVPISNHLYFYWYRQILGQKVEFLVSFYNNEISEKSEIFDDQFSVERPDGSNFTLKIRSTKLEDSAMYFCASSTTDYGYTFGSGTRLTVV.

The chain uses TRBV19 and TRBJ2-7; the D gene is possibly TRBD1 (6 bases). The V gene lost 4 bases and the J gene lost 4 bases, with 14 bases spanning the gap. This CDR3 region has 14 residues. CDR1 and CDR2 (germline): LNHDA, SQIVND (reference sequence). The CDR3 region is CASSTGGAAYEQYF. For the CDR3, the DNA is TGTGCCAGTAGTACTGGGGGCGCAGCGTACGAGCAGTACTTC. The full variable domain, with the rest looked up from reference TRBV19 and TRBJ2-7, is DGGITQSPKYLFRKEGQNVTLSCEQNLNHDAMYWYRQDPGQGLRLIYYSQIVNDFQKGDIAEGYSVSREKKESFPLTVTSAQKNPTAFYLCASSTGGAAYEQYFGPGTRLTVT.

V and J are TRBV30 and TRBJ1-2, with TRBD1 identical over 7 bases. The ends lost 5 bases at V and 3 bases at J; junction bases unmatched: 3. Germline V gene lookup returns CDR1 GTSNPN and CDR2 SVGIG (reference sequence). This CDR3 region has 12 residues. For the CDR3, the DNA is TGTGCCTGGGACAGGGCCCACTATGGCTACACCTTC. As protein: CAWDRAHYGYTF.

The chain couples TRBV29-1 to TRBJ1-4, with 10 bases fitting TRBD1. After removal of 3 bases from V and 0 bases from J, the junction contained 7 bases not matched to a gene. Per germline, CDR1 SQVTM and CDR2 ANQGSEA. The length of the CDR3 is 17 residues. The CDR3 reads CSVEATGGSSTNEKLFF. The CDR3 DNA reads TGCAGCGTTGAGGCGACAGGGGGCTCCTCAACTAATGAAAAACTGTTTTTT.

The chain has TRBV2 and TRBJ2-3; D is possibly TRBD2 (6 bases). The ends were cut back, 6 bases at V and 0 bases at J, with 25 bases in the middle. Germline lookup yields CDR1 SNHLY and CDR2 FYNNEI. The CDR3 covers 19 residues. CDR3 DNA sequence: TGTGCCAGCAGGGTAGGTATAGGCGGGGCAAGATCTAGCACAGATACGCAGTATTTT. This translates into CASRVGIGGARSSTDTQYF.

This rearrangement joins TRBV29-1 to TRBJ2-7, with TRBD1 identical over 8 bases. The V segment lost 4 bases and the J segment 5 bases; nucleotides outside the gene matches: 10. The germline V gene has CDR1 SQVTM and CDR2 ANQGSEA. This CDR3 contains 14 residues. CDR3 DNA sequence: TGCAGCGTTGCGCAGGGGGCGCTTAGGGACGAGCAGTACTTC. Its protein is CSVAQGALRDEQYF.

The chain joins TRBV7-2 to TRBJ2-5; unclear D gene. Looked up from germline, CDR1 is SGHTA and CDR2 is FQGNSA. This CDR3 has 13 residues. Trimming left V 1 base short and J 3 bases short, with 6 bases between. The CDR3 nucleotides are TGTGCCAGCAGCTTAGAACAGAAAGAGACCCAGTACTTC. It specifies CASSLEQKETQYF.

The chain recombines TRBV10-1 with TRBJ1-1; 8 positions match TRBD1. The CDR3 consists of 16 residues. V trimming: 0 bases; J trimming: 0 bases; junction bases outside the gene matches: 3. Germline V gene lookup returns CDR1 WNHNN and CDR2 SYGVQD (reference sequence). CDR3 DNA sequence: TGCGCCAGCAGTGAGTCGGTGGGACAGGTGAACACTGAAGCTTTCTTT. Translated, it gives CASSESVGQVNTEAFF.